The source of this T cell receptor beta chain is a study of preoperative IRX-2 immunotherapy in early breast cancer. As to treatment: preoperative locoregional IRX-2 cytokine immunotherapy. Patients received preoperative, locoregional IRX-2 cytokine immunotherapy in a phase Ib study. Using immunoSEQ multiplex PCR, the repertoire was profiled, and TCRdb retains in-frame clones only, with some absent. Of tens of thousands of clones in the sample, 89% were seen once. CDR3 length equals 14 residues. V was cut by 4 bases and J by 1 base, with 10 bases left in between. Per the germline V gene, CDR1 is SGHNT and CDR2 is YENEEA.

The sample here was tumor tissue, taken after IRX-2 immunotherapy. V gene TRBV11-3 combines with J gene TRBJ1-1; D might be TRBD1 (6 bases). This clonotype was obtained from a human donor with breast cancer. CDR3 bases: TGTGCCAGCAGCTGGGGGGCGGAGAACACTGAAGCTTTCTTT. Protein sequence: CASSWGAENTEAFF.